This T cell receptor beta chain was obtained from a study of tumor-infiltrating lymphocytes in primary liver carcinoma. Regarding the study as a whole: Tumor tissue displayed a significantly greater top-250-clone fraction than blood (p = 0.039). Pairs of tumor regions overlapped more than tumor-adjacent and tumor-blood pairs did.

The study co-extracted DNA and RNA from roughly 20-30 mg of unsorted bulk tissue. Surgical resection was the treatment these patients received for primary liver carcinoma. In every tumor sample, viable tumor cells made up over 90%. The CDR3 is 15 amino acids. The V end was cut by 4 bases, the J end by 6 bases, with 19 bases between. CDR1 and CDR2 from the germline V gene are SGHRS and YFSETQ. With respect to this clonotype: Its antigen is unknown.

TCR beta cDNA was prepared out of roughly 0.45 ug total RNA by means of a constant-region primer. Libraries for TCR beta were built through three nested multiplex PCR rounds, which together made up a slightly modified ARM-PCR procedure. The first two PCR rounds, around 11 cycles each, used TRBV1-TRBV30 forward primers and a C-beta reverse primer. TCRdb reprocessed the multiplex PCR reads with MiXCR, giving one entry per CDR3 protein. The repertoire includes fewer than 75,000 distinct CDR3 sequences, about two thirds of them detected once, and roughly three fifths sits in the top ten. The sequence came from a man aged 35-49 years with primary liver carcinoma and hepatitis B virus infection. V usage is TRBV5-1 and J usage is TRBJ1-1; a weak D match, TRBD1 (5 bases). The specimen was liver tumor tissue from sampling region 2. This sample's subset: tumor region T2, inferior pole. CDR3 coding DNA: TGCGCCAGCAGCACCAGTGGGGGAGGAGGCGCTGAAGCTTTCTTT. This encodes CASSTSGGGGAEAFF. Full variable domain (rest looked up from reference TRBV5-1 and TRBJ1-1): KAGVTQTPRYLIKTRGQQVTLSCSPISGHRSVSWYQQTPGQGLQFLFEYFSETQRNKGNFPGRFSGRQFSNSRSEMNVSTLELGDSALYLCASSTSGGGGAEAFFGQGTRLTVV.